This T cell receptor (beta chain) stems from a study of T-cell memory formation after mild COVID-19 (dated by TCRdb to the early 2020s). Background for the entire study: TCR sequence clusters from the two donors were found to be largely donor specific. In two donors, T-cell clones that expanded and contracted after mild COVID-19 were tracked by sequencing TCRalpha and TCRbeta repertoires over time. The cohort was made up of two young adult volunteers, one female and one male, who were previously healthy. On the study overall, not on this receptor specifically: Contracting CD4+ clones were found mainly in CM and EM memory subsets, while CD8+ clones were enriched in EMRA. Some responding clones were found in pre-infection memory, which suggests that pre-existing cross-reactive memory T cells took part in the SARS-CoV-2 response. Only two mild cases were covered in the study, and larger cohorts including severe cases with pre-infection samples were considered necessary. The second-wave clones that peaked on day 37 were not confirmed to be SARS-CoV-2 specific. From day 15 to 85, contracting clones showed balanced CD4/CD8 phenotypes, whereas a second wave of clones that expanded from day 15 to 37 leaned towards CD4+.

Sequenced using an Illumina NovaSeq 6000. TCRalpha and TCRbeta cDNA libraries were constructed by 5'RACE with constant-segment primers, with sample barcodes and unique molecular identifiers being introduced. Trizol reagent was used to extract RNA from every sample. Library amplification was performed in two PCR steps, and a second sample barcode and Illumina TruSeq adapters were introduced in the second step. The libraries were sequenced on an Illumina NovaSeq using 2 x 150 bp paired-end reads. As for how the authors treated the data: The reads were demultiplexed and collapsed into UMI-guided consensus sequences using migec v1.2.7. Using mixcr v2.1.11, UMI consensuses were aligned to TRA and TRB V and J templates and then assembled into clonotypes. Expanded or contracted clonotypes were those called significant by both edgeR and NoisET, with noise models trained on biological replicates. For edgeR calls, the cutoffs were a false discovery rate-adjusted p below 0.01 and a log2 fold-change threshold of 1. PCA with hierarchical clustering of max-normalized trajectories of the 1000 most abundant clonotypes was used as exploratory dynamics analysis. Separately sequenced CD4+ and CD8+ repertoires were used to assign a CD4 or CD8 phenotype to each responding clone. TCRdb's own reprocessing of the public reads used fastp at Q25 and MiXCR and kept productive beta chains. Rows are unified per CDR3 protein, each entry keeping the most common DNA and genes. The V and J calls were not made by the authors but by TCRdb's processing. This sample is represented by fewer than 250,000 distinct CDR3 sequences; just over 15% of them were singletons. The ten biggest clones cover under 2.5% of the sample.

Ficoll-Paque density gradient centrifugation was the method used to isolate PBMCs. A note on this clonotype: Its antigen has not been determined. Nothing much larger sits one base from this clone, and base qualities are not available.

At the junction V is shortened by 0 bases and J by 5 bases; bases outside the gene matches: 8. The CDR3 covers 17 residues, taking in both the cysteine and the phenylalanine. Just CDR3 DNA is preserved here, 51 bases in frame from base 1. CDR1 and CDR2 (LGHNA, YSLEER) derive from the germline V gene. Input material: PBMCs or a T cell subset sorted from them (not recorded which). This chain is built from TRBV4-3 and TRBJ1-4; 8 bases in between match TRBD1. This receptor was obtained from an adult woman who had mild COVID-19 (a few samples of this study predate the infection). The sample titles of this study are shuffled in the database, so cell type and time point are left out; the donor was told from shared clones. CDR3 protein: CASSQDFARQGNEKLFF. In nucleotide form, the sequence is TGCGCCAGCAGCCAAGACTTTGCAAGACAGGGGAATGAAAAACTGTTTTTT.